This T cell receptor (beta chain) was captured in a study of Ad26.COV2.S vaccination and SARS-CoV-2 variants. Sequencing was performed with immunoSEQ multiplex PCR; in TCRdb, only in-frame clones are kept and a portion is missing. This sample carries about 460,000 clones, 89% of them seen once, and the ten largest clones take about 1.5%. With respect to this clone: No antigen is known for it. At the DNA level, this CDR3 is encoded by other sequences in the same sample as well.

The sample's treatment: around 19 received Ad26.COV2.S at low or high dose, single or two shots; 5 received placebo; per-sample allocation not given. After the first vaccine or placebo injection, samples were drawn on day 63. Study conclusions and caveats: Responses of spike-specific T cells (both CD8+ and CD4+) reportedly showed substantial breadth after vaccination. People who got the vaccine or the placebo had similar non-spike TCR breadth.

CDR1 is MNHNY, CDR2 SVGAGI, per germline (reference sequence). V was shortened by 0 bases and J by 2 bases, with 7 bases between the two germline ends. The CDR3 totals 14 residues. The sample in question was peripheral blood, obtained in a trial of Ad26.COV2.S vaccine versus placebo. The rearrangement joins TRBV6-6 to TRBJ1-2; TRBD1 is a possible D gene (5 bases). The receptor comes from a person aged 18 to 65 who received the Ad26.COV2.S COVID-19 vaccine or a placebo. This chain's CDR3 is CASSYSTGNYGYTF. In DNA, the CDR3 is TGTGCCAGCAGTTACTCTACAGGAAACTATGGCTACACCTTC.